These 5 T cell receptor beta chains came from one sample sequenced in a study of T cell changes during pregnancy in multiple sclerosis. The table came from immunoSEQ multiplex PCR; TCRdb's copy has only in-frame clones and leaves some out. The sample lists about 98,000 clones, around 92% occurring once. The input for sequencing was peripheral blood, taken after pregnancy. The receptors were gathered from a female donor in good health, enrolled as a control in a pregnancy study.

J is TRBJ2-3 and V is TRBV5-1; D gene uncertain. Between the trimmed V and J ends, which lost 0 bases and 1 base, there was a span of 9 bases. The V gene's germline CDR1 is SGHRS and CDR2 YFSETQ. The CDR3 contains 15 residues. The CDR3 sequence is CASSLAAFGTDTQYF. Here the CDR3 DNA reads TGCGCCAGCAGCTTGGCCGCGTTTGGCACAGATACGCAGTATTTT.

This clone came up once. CDR3 DNA sequence: TGTGCCAGCAGCCTCCTAGCGGCCTCCTACAATGAGCAGTTCTTC. Translating gives CASSLLAASYNEQFF. This chain uses TRBV6-4 with TRBJ2-1, with 7 bases fitting TRBD2. The V gene's germline CDR1 is MRHNA and CDR2 SNTAGT. The CDR3 is made up of 15 amino acids. J gave up 0 bases and V 6 bases, and 5 bases lay outside the gene matches.

The J gene is TRBJ2-7, the V gene TRBV27; perhaps TRBD1 as D (5 bases). The germline CDR1 and CDR2 sequences are MNHEY and SMNVEV (reference sequence). V lost 8 bases, J lost 0 bases, and 11 bases lay in between. This CDR3 is built from 13 residues. The CDR3 is CASSDINSYEQYF. As DNA, the CDR3 is TGTGCCAGCTCGGACATCAACTCCTACGAGCAGTACTTC.

This clone was observed once. This chain uses TRBV7-3 with TRBJ1-1; TRBD1 might be the D (5 bases). V lost 2 bases, J lost 1 base, and 14 bases lay in between. The CDR3 extends over 16 amino acids. Germline CDR1 and CDR2: SGHTA and FQGTGA. CDR3 sequence reads: CASSLSGEGRNTEAFF. The CDR3 nucleotides are TGTGCCAGCAGCTTATCGGGGGAGGGACGGAACACTGAAGCTTTCTTT.

This clone was seen once. The chain links TRBV6-1 to TRBJ1-4; 10 positions agree with TRBD1. The CDR3 length is 15 residues. V dropped 8 bases and J dropped 7; count of bases not matched to a gene: 10. Germline assignment: CDR1 MNHNS and CDR2 SASEGT. CDR3 nucleotides: TGTGCCAGCGGTCCTTTGGACAGGGGGGGTGAAAAACTGTTTTTT. Translation gives CASGPLDRGGEKLFF.